This T cell receptor beta chain was obtained from a study of T cell responses to AZD1222 COVID-19 vaccine. Study context: Combined were second doses at about 4 or about 12 weeks.

Regarding this clone: Its target is not known.

V was trimmed by 5 bases and J by 3 bases, leaving 23 bases between them. The CDR3 sequence is 17 residues long. Germline CDR1 and CDR2: KGHSH and LQKENI. Only in-frame clones appear in the TCRdb table, and some are missing; sequencing was by immunoSEQ multiplex PCR. The sample has 140,000 to 150,000 clones; about 91% are singletons. Points from the study as a whole: Most donors were white British and more were female, and clonal diversity was possibly underestimated.

The V call is TRBV18, the J call TRBJ2-7, with D perhaps matching TRBD1 or TRBD2 (6 bases each). The receptor was isolated from an adult in good health. The sequencing used peripheral blood, collected on day 0 of AZD1222 vaccination. The CDR3 is CASSAYRVSSAYYEQYF. The CDR3 nucleotides read TGTGCCAGCTCAGCGTACAGGGTGTCTAGCGCATACTACGAGCAGTACTTC.